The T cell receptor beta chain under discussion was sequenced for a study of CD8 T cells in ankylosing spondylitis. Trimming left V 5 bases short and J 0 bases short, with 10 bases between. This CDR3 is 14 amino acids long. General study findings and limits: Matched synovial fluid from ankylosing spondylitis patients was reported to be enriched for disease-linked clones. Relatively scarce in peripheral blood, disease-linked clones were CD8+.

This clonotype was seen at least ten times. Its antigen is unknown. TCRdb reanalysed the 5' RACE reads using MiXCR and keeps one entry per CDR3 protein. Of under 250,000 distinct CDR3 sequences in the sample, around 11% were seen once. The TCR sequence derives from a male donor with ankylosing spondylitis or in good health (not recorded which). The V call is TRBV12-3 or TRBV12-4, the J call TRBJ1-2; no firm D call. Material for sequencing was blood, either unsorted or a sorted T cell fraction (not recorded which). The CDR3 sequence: CASSRRKSNYGYTF. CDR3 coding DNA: TGTGCCAGCAGTAGACGGAAGTCTAACTATGGCTACACCTTC.